The entry that follows covers one T cell receptor (beta chain) sequence. Its antigen is still unknown. No much larger clone exists at a distance of one base, and base qualities are not known. These data belong to a study of blood T cell repertoires in COVID-19 (dated by TCRdb to the early 2020s). For the wider study: Collaborator samples came from the United States, Italy and Spain and covered acute and convalescent phases of COVID-19. The sample metadata nearly always contained a de-identified subject ID, COVID-19 status, age in years and sex. The material from the prospective study consisted of cDNA or gDNA derived from T cells, B-cell-depleted T cells, or PBMCs. A freely available public database, intended as a resource for researchers studying the immune response to SARS-CoV-2, is where the repertoires were released. Samples were obtained from the ongoing ImmuneRACE study (first 160 participants) and from about 1,300 subjects provided by 6 global collaborators. Deeply sampled blood TCRbeta repertoires from subjects exposed to, actively infected with, or recovered from COVID-19 were included in the dataset. Where available, HLA class I and class II types were taken from metadata supplied by the sample provider and were not determined by assay-based typing. Overall study results and their limits: Clinical and demographic metadata were provided uncurated, with the amount varying by source and participant.

The collaborating institutions used their own protocols to collect whole blood in K2EDTA tubes. For TCRbeta analysis, collaborators shipped samples in one of three forms: frozen whole blood, isolated PBMCs, or DNA extracted from either of those sample types. TCRbeta CDR3 regions were amplified from genomic DNA using the immunoSEQ Assay, a bias-controlled multiplex PCR. In the paper's pipeline: The number of nucleated cells in each sample was estimated from the amplification of reference gene primers within the assay. To quantify the absolute abundance of each unique TCRbeta CDR3 rearrangement, sequence reads were collapsed and filtered. For each sample, productive Simpson clonality was calculated by taking the square root of Simpson's diversity index across productive rearrangements. Not all clones reach the TCRdb copy of this immuneACCESS table, which keeps in-frame sequences only. Checked studies attribute under half of the gap to unresolved V genes and leave the rest unexplained. The DNA gave D and trimming, while V, J and clone size come from that table. This sample gives tens of thousands of clones in total; roughly four fifths of them show up just once. The ten biggest clones cover around a fifth of the sample.

V has 3 bases trimmed and J has 7 bases trimmed; junction bases matching no gene number 11. Including the terminal cysteine and phenylalanine, the CDR3 comprises 17 residues. Solely the CDR3 DNA is kept, with 51 bases framed from the first base. The germline V gene gives CDR1 as KGHSH and CDR2 as LQKENI. This chain is built from TRBV18 and TRBJ2-2, with TRBD1 identical over 10 junction bases. The sequencing sample was made of peripheral blood. The TCR comes from a human donor in a cohort sampled during active COVID-19. The CDR3 protein sequence reads: CASSPTGGSGFIGELFF. DNA sequence: TGTGCCAGCTCACCGACAGGGGGCTCAGGGTTCATCGGGGAGCTGTTTTTT.